Below, 26 T cell receptor beta chains from the same sample are listed, as sequenced in a study of blood T cell repertoires in COVID-19. Profiled with immunoSEQ multiplex PCR; TCRdb holds only in-frame clones, not every one. The sample has over 200,000 clones; more than 70% are singletons. What was sequenced was peripheral blood. The receptors come from a woman aged 55-69 years with acute or convalescent COVID-19.

A word on this clone: The same CDR3 arises from other DNA sequences in this sample as well. In nucleotides, the CDR3 is TGTGCCAGCAGTTACTGGACGGGGGGCGAGCAGTACTTC. This translates into CASSYWTGGEQYF. The rearrangement joins TRBV6-5 to TRBJ2-7; 7 nucleotides agree with TRBD2. Germline trimming cut 1 base from V and 6 bases from J; bases unmatched to any gene: 3. Germline lookup yields CDR1 MNHEY and CDR2 SVGAGI. The CDR3 totals 13 residues.

This chain joins TRBV11-2 and TRBJ1-6; D is unclear. Trimming took off 1 base at V and 3 bases at J, with 7 bases between the two ends. Germline V lookup: CDR1 SGHAT, CDR2 FQNNGV. The CDR3 extends over 15 amino acids. The CDR3 DNA reads TGTGCCAGCAGCTTAGCGGGGAACTATAATTCACCCCTCCACTTT. Protein: CASSLAGNYNSPLHF.

This chain links TRBV28 with TRBJ1-2; D is possibly TRBD1 (6 bases). The CDR3 is 18 amino acids. Trimming took off 3 bases at V and 4 bases at J, with 24 bases between the two ends. CDR1 and CDR2 from the germline V gene are MDHEN and SYDVKM. The CDR3 bases are TGTGCCAGCAGTTTCCCCGAAAGGACCGGGGGGCTGAGCTATGGCTACACCTTC. Amino acid sequence: CASSFPERTGGLSYGYTF.

The chain is built from TRBV28 and TRBJ2-7, with TRBD2 identical over 8 bases. The CDR3 consists of 16 residues. Germline CDR1 and CDR2: MDHEN and SYDVKM. Germline trimming cut 2 bases from V and 6 bases from J; bases unmatched to any gene: 12. The DNA of the CDR3 is TGTGCCAGCAGTTTACCGGGAGGGCCGACTGTTCTCGAGCAGTACTTC. It is translated as CASSLPGGPTVLEQYF.

The chain recombines TRBV2 with TRBJ2-3; D uncertain. The CDR3 has 13 amino acids. V lost 7 bases, J lost 0 bases, and 8 bases lay in between. Germline CDR1 SNHLY, CDR2 FYNNEI. DNA for the CDR3: TGTGCCAGCAAGCGCGGAAGCACAGATACGCAGTATTTT. It specifies CASKRGSTDTQYF.

The chain is built from TRBV15 and TRBJ2-1, with 8 bases identical to TRBD2. Germline assignment: CDR1 LNHNV and CDR2 YYDKDF (reference sequence). Trimming took 5 bases from V and 2 from J; bases not matched to a gene: 2. The CDR3 has 14 residues. The CDR3 sequence: CATSFSGTYNEQFF. CDR3 nucleotide sequence: TGTGCCACCAGCTTTAGCGGGACCTACAATGAGCAGTTCTTC.

The chain uses TRBV5-6 and TRBJ1-1; D is perhaps TRBD1 (6 bases). Trimming left V 3 bases short and J 1 base short, with 16 bases between. The CDR3 length is 16 residues. Germline V gene lookup returns CDR1 SGHDT and CDR2 YYEEEE. The CDR3: CASSSIYRVENTEAFF. The CDR3 DNA is TGTGCCAGCAGCTCAATCTACAGGGTGGAGAACACTGAAGCTTTCTTT.

The chain uses TRBV6-4 and TRBJ2-7; D gene ambiguous. Germline loops: CDR1 MRHNA, CDR2 SNTAGT. The CDR3 spans 14 residues. The V and J ends lost 4 bases and 2 bases respectively, with 12 bases between them. The CDR3 protein is CASSAVLRPYEQYF. For the CDR3, the DNA is TGTGCCAGCAGTGCAGTGCTTCGCCCCTACGAGCAGTACTTC.

The genes are TRBV30 and TRBJ1-1; no firm D call. Per germline, CDR1 GTSNPN and CDR2 SVGIG (reference sequence). V was pared by 6 bases and J by 1 base, with 12 bases between. The CDR3 runs to 13 residues. CDR3 in DNA: TGTGCCTGCGACTTATACGGGAACACTGAAGCTTTCTTT. Translated, it gives CACDLYGNTEAFF. Variable domain in full (rest from reference TRBV30 and TRBJ1-1): SQTIHQWPATLVQPVGSPLSLECTVEGTSNPNLYWYRQAAGRGLQLLFYSVGIGQISSEVPQNLSASRPQDRQFILSSKKLLLSDSGFYLCACDLYGNTEAFFGQGTRLTVV.

The chain combines TRBV10-2 with TRBJ1-1; D perhaps matches TRBD1 (5 bases). Germline CDR1 WSHSY, CDR2 SAAADI. The CDR3 sequence is 13 residues long. Trimming shortened V by 2 bases and J by 5 bases, and 9 bases separated the two germline ends. CDR3: CASSEQGGTEAFF. The CDR3 DNA follows: TGCGCCAGCAGTGAGCAGGGTGGGACTGAAGCTTTCTTT.

This clone has at least ten counts. The rearrangement uses TRBV30 and TRBJ1-1; 7 bases are shared with TRBD1. The CDR3 covers 18 residues. V lost 2 bases, J lost 0 bases, and 15 bases stayed unmatched. Germline assignment: CDR1 GTSNPN and CDR2 SVGIG (reference sequence). As DNA, the CDR3 is TGTGCCTGGAGTCCCTCCTCCGGGACAGCCTTTATGAACACTGAAGCTTTCTTT. This gives the protein CAWSPSSGTAFMNTEAFF.

The chain has TRBV7-8 and TRBJ1-4; no definite D call. The CDR3 is 12 residues long. The V gene lost 2 bases and the J gene lost 7 bases, with 5 bases spanning the gap. Germline CDR1 and CDR2: SGHVS and FQNEAQ. CDR3 DNA: TGTGCCAGCAGCTTAAATCGTGAAAAACTGTTTTTT. Translation gives CASSLNREKLFF.

This chain links TRBV4-2 with TRBJ2-1, with TRBD2 identical over 12 bases. Germline values: CDR1 LGHNA, CDR2 YNFKEQ. The CDR3 runs to 18 residues. Trimming at V came to 0 bases and at J to 7 bases, leaving 10 bases not matched to a gene. The CDR3: CASSQDLTSGRKGNEQFF. The CDR3 DNA reads as TGTGCCAGCAGCCAAGATCTCACTAGCGGGAGGAAGGGGAATGAGCAGTTCTTC.

J is TRBJ1-2 and V is TRBV3-1 (or the pseudogene TRBV3-2); TRBD1 aligns across 7 bases. V trimming: 4 bases; J trimming: 5 bases; junction bases outside the gene matches: 7. Germline-derived CDR1 and CDR2 are LGHDT and YNNKEL (reference sequence). This CDR3 contains 14 residues. The CDR3 sequence: CASSLAGTDYGYTF. CDR3 coding DNA: TGTGCCAGCAGCCTCGCCGGGACAGATTATGGCTACACCTTC.

The genes are TRBV7-9 and TRBJ2-7, with 11 bases that match TRBD1. J lost 11 bases, V lost 6 bases, and 12 bases had no gene match. The CDR3 has 14 amino acids. CDR1 and CDR2 from the germline V gene are SEHNR and FQNEAQ (reference sequence). CDR3 loop: CASRDSGQGASEYF. The CDR3 DNA is TGTGCCAGCAGGGACTCAGGACAGGGGGCTAGCGAGTACTTC.

The chain's CDR3 is CASSAQGQIANYGYTF. The CDR3 DNA is TGTGCCAGCAGCGCCCAAGGACAGATAGCTAACTATGGCTACACCTTC. The chain recombines TRBV9 with TRBJ1-2; D may be TRBD1 (6 bases). Germline V gene data show CDR1 as SGDLS and CDR2 as YYNGEE. The CDR3 length is 16 residues. V shed 3 bases and J shed 0 bases, with 15 bases lying between them.

The chain joins TRBV5-1 to TRBJ2-7; tentatively, D is TRBD1 (5 bases). The CDR3 spans 12 residues. Trimming took 2 bases from V and 5 from J, leaving 8 bases between them. Per the germline V gene, CDR1 is SGHRS and CDR2 is YFSETQ. The CDR3 sequence is CASSFDSNEQYF. The CDR3 nucleotides are TGCGCCAGCAGCTTCGACAGCAACGAGCAGTACTTC.

The chain has TRBV29-1 and TRBJ2-7; 10 bases align to TRBD2. This CDR3 spans 14 amino acids. Germline assignment: CDR1 SQVTM and CDR2 ANQGSEA. Trimming removed 7 bases from V and 3 bases from J; junction bases left unmatched: 9. The CDR3 nucleotides are TGCAGCGCCCTTAGAGCTAGCGGGAGCTACGAGCAGTACTTC. It codes for CSALRASGSYEQYF.

This rearrangement joins TRBV7-2 to TRBJ2-1; D possibly corresponds to TRBD2 (5 bases). V was cut by 5 bases and J by 2 bases, with 10 bases left in between. From germline, CDR1 is SGHTA and CDR2 FQGNSA. The CDR3 loop spans 14 amino acids. DNA for the CDR3: TGTGCCAGCAGCCCAGCGGTCGCCTACAATGAGCAGTTCTTC. Protein product: CASSPAVAYNEQFF.

The rearrangement uses TRBV7-9 and TRBJ2-7; D may be TRBD1 (6 bases). CDR1 and CDR2 from the germline V gene are SEHNR and FQNEAQ (reference sequence). Trimming removed 5 bases at V and 0 bases at J, with 23 bases between. The CDR3 loop spans 18 amino acids. CDR3 sequence: CASSPGRGLLPLSYEQYF. CDR3 DNA: TGTGCCAGCAGCCCTGGCAGGGGCCTCCTCCCTCTCTCCTACGAGCAGTACTTC.

The genes are TRBV18 and TRBJ2-3; 9 nucleotides align to TRBD2. Trimming removed 3 bases from V and 2 bases from J; junction bases left unmatched: 9. CDR3 size: 17 residues. The V gene's germline CDR1 is KGHSH and CDR2 LQKENI. The CDR3 loop reads CASSPLRGGTFTDTQYF. CDR3 nucleotide sequence: TGTGCCAGCTCACCTTTGCGGGGGGGGACCTTCACAGATACGCAGTATTTT.

The chain employs TRBV7-2 and TRBJ2-1; D is unclear. The CDR3 has 14 amino acids. In germline, CDR1 is SGHTA, CDR2 FQGNSA. V was trimmed by 5 bases and J by 2 bases, leaving 10 bases between them. The CDR3 DNA reads TGTGCCAGCAGCCGCGATACTACCTACAATGAGCAGTTCTTC. Protein sequence: CASSRDTTYNEQFF.

The chain combines TRBV7-9 with TRBJ2-5; 7 bases align to TRBD2. The germline CDR1 and CDR2 sequences are SEHNR and FQNEAQ (reference sequence). The CDR3 is 16 amino acids. The trim removed 5 bases at V and 5 bases at J, leaving 14 bases unmatched. This CDR3 is CASSHSTAGRTETQYF. For the CDR3, the DNA is TGTGCCAGCAGCCACTCGACAGCGGGAAGAACGGAGACCCAGTACTTC.

The V call is TRBV19, the J call TRBJ1-4; 9 bases map to TRBD1. The V gene's germline CDR1 is LNHDA and CDR2 SQIVND (reference sequence). The J segment lost 7 bases and the V segment lost 7 bases, leaving 19 bases of the junction unmatched. CDR3 length: 18 amino acids. The CDR3 DNA reads as TGTGCCAGTACCATCCCCAGACAGGGGGGCTACGAAAGTGAAAAACTGTTTTTT. It codes for CASTIPRQGGYESEKLFF.

At least ten counts were recorded for this clone. J is TRBJ1-2 and V is TRBV19, with D perhaps matching TRBD1 (6 bases). Trimming took off 5 bases at V and 5 bases at J, with 12 bases between the two ends. This CDR3 region has 13 residues. Per the germline V gene, CDR1 is LNHDA and CDR2 is SQIVND (reference sequence). The DNA of the CDR3 is TGTGCCAGTAGTTCAGACAGGCTATATGGCTACACCTTC. It encodes CASSSDRLYGYTF.

This chain links TRBV11-2 with TRBJ1-1, with 9 positions matching TRBD1. The CDR3 covers 14 residues. Germline V gene sequence: CDR1 SGHAT, CDR2 FQNNGV. V lost 6 bases to trimming and J lost 4 bases; unmatched junction nucleotides: 6. The CDR3 here is CASRRQGEGTEAFF. Here the CDR3 DNA reads TGTGCCAGCAGACGACAGGGGGAAGGCACTGAAGCTTTCTTT.